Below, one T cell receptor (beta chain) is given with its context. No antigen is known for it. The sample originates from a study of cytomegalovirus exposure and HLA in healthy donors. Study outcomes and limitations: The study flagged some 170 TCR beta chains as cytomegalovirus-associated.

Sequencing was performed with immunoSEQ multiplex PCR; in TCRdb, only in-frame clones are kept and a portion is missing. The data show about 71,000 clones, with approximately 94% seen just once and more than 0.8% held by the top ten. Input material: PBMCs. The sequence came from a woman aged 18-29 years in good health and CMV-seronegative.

CDR3 nucleotide sequence: TGTGCCAGCAGCTCCCGGGACTTTCCCTACGAGCAGTACTTC. The encoded protein is CASSSRDFPYEQYF. The chain employs TRBV7-9 and TRBJ2-7; D is perhaps TRBD2 (6 bases). This CDR3 is 14 amino acids long. Trimming shortened V by 4 bases and J by 2 bases, and 12 bases separated the two germline ends. Germline lookup yields CDR1 SEHNR and CDR2 FQNEAQ (reference sequence). The full variable domain, in which reference TRBV7-9 and TRBJ2-7 provide the parts outside the CDR3, is DTGVSQNPRHKITKRGQNVTFRCDPISEHNRLYWYRQTLGQGPEFLTYFQNEAQLEKSRLLSDRFSAERPKGSFSTLEIQRTEQGDSAMYLCASSSRDFPYEQYFGPGTRLTVT.